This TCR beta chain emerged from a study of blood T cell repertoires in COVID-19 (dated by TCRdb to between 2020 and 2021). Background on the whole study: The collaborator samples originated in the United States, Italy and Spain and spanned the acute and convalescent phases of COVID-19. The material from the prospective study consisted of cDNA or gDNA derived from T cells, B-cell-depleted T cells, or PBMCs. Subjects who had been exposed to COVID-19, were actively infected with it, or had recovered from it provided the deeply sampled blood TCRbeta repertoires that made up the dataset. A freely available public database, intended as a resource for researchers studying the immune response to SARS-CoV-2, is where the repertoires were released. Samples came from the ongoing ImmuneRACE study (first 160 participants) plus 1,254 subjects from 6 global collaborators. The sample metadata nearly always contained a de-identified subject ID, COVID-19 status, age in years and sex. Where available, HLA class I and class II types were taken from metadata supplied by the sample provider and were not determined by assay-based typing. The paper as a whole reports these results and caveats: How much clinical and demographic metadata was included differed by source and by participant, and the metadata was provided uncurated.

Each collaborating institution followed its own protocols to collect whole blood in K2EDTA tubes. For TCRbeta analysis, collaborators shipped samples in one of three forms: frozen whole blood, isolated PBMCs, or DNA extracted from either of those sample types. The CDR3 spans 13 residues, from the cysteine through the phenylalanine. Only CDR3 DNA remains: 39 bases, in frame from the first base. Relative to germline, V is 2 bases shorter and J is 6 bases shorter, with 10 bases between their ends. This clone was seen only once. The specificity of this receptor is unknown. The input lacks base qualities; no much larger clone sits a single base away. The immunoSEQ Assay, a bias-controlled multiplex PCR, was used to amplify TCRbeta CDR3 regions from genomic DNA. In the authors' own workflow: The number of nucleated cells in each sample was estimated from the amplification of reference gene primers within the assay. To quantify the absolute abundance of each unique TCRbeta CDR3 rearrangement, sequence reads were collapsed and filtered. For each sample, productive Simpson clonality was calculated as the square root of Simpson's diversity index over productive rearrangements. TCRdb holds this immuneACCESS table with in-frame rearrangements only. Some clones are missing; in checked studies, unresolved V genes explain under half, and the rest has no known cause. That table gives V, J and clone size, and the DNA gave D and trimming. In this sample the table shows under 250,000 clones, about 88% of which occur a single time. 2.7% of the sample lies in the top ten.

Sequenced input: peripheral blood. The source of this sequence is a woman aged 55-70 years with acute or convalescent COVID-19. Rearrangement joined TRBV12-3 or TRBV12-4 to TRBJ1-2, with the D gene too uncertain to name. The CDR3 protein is CASSLTRGDGYTF. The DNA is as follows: TGTGCCAGCAGTTTAACACGAGGAGATGGCTACACCTTC.